This TCR beta chain came from a study of blood T cell repertoires in COVID-19. Whole-study context: Samples representing acute and convalescent COVID-19 were sourced from the United States, Italy and Spain. T cells, B-cell-depleted T cells, or PBMCs provided the cDNA or gDNA that served as material.

The V end lost 5 bases, the J end lost 1 base, and 17 bases lay between the germline ends. The CDR3 sequence is 16 residues long. The V gene's germline CDR1 is MNHEY and CDR2 SMNVEV (reference sequence). Authors' processing steps: How many nucleated cells were present was estimated from reference gene primer amplification. TCRdb's copy holds only in-frame clones and misses some; the assay was immunoSEQ multiplex PCR. The V and J calls and clone size were taken over from that table, and D and trimming were inferred from the DNA. This sample has about 100,000 clones, with around four fifths found just once.

The sequencing sample was made of peripheral blood. This clonotype was sampled from a woman aged 70-85 years with acute or convalescent COVID-19. The gene calls are TRBV27 and TRBJ1-1; unclear D gene. This CDR3 reads CASSPFLWAPNTEAFF. The CDR3 DNA follows: TGTGCCAGCAGTCCGTTCCTGTGGGCCCCGAACACTGAAGCTTTCTTT.